Below, 12 T cell receptor beta chains from the same sample are listed, as sequenced in a study of OX40 agonist ivuxolimab in advanced cancers. Receptor libraries were prepared by the immunoSEQ multiplex PCR assay. Not all clones reach the TCRdb copy of this immuneACCESS table, which keeps in-frame sequences only. Checked studies attribute under half of the gap to unresolved V genes and leave the rest unexplained. Here the sample has roughly 75,000 clones; 86% occur a single time. The top ten constitute over 5% of the sample. The starting material was CD4+ or CD8+ T cells sorted from blood, obtained in a trial of the OX40 agonist ivuxolimab. Receptors originate from an adult with an advanced solid tumor such as melanoma, head and neck, liver or kidney cancer.

This clone is a singleton in its sample. The CDR3 coding sequence is TGCGCCAGTAGAGAAGGAAACACCATATATTTT. It specifies CASREGNTIYF. The rearrangement joins TRBV5-1 to TRBJ1-3; no definite D call. CDR3 length: 11 residues. V lost 8 bases and J 4 bases, leaving 7 bases between the germline ends. From germline, CDR1 is SGHRS and CDR2 YFSETQ.

This rearrangement joins TRBV6-5 to TRBJ1-5; D remains unclear. The CDR3 spans 15 residues. Germline CDR1 reads MNHEY; CDR2 reads SVGAGI. Trimming removed 7 bases at V and 0 bases at J, with 13 bases between. The DNA of the CDR3 is TGTGCCAGCAAGGAGGGAGAGTATAGCAATCAGCCCCAGCATTTT. Translating gives CASKEGEYSNQPQHF.

This chain links TRBV19 with TRBJ2-5, with 14 bases aligning to TRBD2. CDR3 size: 17 residues. J gave up 5 bases and V 1 base, and 6 bases lay outside the gene matches. In germline, CDR1 is LNHDA, CDR2 SQIVND (reference sequence). The CDR3 sequence is CASSIVGLAGASETQYF. The CDR3 DNA reads as TGTGCCAGTAGTATAGTGGGACTAGCGGGGGCCTCGGAGACCCAGTACTTC.

The CDR3 loop is CASSYPVGGVEQYF. CDR3 coding DNA: TGTGCCAGCAGTTACCCGGTTGGAGGGGTCGAGCAGTACTTC. The chain couples TRBV6-6 to TRBJ2-7; possible D gene TRBD2, 6 bases. The germline gives CDR1 MNHNY, CDR2 SVGAGI (reference sequence). Trimming took off 2 bases at V and 6 bases at J, with 14 bases between the two ends. The CDR3 has 14 residues.

This clone has only one observation. J is TRBJ2-6 and V is TRBV2, with TRBD1 matching 10 bases. The CDR3 spans 18 residues. J gave up 4 bases and V 9 bases, and 15 bases lay outside the gene matches. The V gene's germline CDR1 is SNHLY and CDR2 FYNNEI. DNA of the CDR3: TGTGCCAGTTTACCGGGACAGGGGTCCCCAGTGGGGGCCAACGTCCTGACTTTC. Translated: CASLPGQGSPVGANVLTF. Full variable domain (outside the CDR3, taken from reference TRBV2 and TRBJ2-6): EPEVTQTPSHQVTQMGQEVILRCVPISNHLYFYWYRQILGQKVEFLVSFYNNEISEKSEIFDDQFSVERPDGSNFTLKIRSTKLEDSAMYFCASLPGQGSPVGANVLTFGAGSRLTVL.

This clone was seen repeatedly, ten times or more. V gene TRBV29-1 combines with J gene TRBJ2-5, with TRBD2 identical over 7 bases. In germline, CDR1 is SQVTM, CDR2 ANQGSEA. This CDR3 comprises 12 residues. CDR3 nucleotide sequence: TGCGGATATGCGGGAGTCGGGGAGACCCAGTACTTC. Protein: CGYAGVGETQYF.

The chain carries TRBV5-1 and TRBJ2-1, with TRBD2 matching over 16 bases. The CDR3 extends over 17 amino acids. Germline-derived CDR1 and CDR2 are SGHRS and YFSETQ. The V gene end was trimmed by 3 bases and the J gene end by 4 bases; junction bases not matched to a gene: 4. The CDR3 reads CASSWGLAGGGYNEQFF. The CDR3 DNA follows: TGCGCCAGCAGCTGGGGACTAGCGGGAGGGGGTTACAATGAGCAGTTCTTC.

The genes are TRBV27 and TRBJ1-3; D gene uncertain. This CDR3 spans 15 amino acids. V was cut by 2 bases and J by 2 bases, with 10 bases left in between. In germline, CDR1 is MNHEY, CDR2 SMNVEV (reference sequence). The CDR3 here is CASSLKGYAGNTIYF. CDR3 sequence (DNA): TGTGCCAGCAGTTTAAAAGGGTATGCTGGAAACACCATATATTTT.

This chain joins TRBV11-3 and TRBJ2-5; 7 positions match TRBD1. The CDR3 is 15 residues long. The V segment lost 1 base and the J segment 4 bases; nucleotides outside the gene matches: 6. Per the germline V gene, CDR1 is SGHNT and CDR2 is YENEEA. The CDR3 coding sequence is TGTGCCAGCAGCTTAGGGACAGGATCGGGAGAGACCCAGTACTTC. This encodes CASSLGTGSGETQYF.

The rearrangement joins TRBV6-6 to TRBJ1-1; D is unresolved. Trimming took 6 bases from V and 2 from J, leaving 10 bases between them. Germline V gene data show CDR1 as MNHNY and CDR2 as SVGAGI (reference sequence). This CDR3 has 13 amino acids. CDR3 DNA: TGTGCCAGCAGCCCCCCACCTAACACTGAAGCTTTCTTT. It encodes CASSPPPNTEAFF.

The chain links TRBV5-1 to TRBJ1-6; no clear D. The CDR3 runs to 15 residues. Germline V gene lookup returns CDR1 SGHRS and CDR2 YFSETQ. Trimming cost V 4 bases and J 0 bases, with 8 bases left between them. CDR3: CASSTSSSYNSPLHF. CDR3 nucleotides: TGCGCCAGCAGCACCTCAAGCTCCTATAATTCACCCCTCCACTTT.

The V gene is TRBV27, the J gene TRBJ1-5; maybe TRBD1 (5 bases). The CDR3 is 14 amino acids. The germline gives CDR1 MNHEY, CDR2 SMNVEV (reference sequence). The V gene lost 4 bases and the J gene lost 2 bases, with 9 bases spanning the gap. DNA of the CDR3: TGTGCCAGCAGTTCAGGGATGGGCAATCAGCCCCAGCATTTT. It encodes CASSSGMGNQPQHF.